The present T cell receptor (beta chain) was sequenced within a study of blood T cell repertoires in COVID-19. Study-wide context: Nucleic acid was either cDNA or gDNA, and it came from T cells, B-cell-depleted T cells, or PBMCs.

The germline gives CDR1 GTSNPN, CDR2 SVGIG (reference sequence). V lost 0 bases and J lost 4; bases outside the gene matches: 3. The CDR3 runs to 15 residues. Per the original data handling: Reference gene primer amplification in the assay estimated nucleated cell counts. Profiled with immunoSEQ multiplex PCR; TCRdb holds only in-frame clones, not every one. The V and J calls and clone size were taken over from that table, and D and trimming were inferred from the DNA. This sample has around 150,000 clones; around 81% occur once, and the top ten carry under 7%. Each participant's cohort was designated according to participant-reported clinical history.

Sequencing was performed on PBMCs or T cells enriched from blood (not recorded which). This chain links TRBV30 with TRBJ1-3; 10 bases agree with TRBD1. The sequence came from a man aged 35-49 years who had recovered from COVID-19. CDR3 DNA: TGTGCCTGGAGTGTACGGGGACAGGGGGGAAACACCATATATTTT. It yields the protein CAWSVRGQGGNTIYF.